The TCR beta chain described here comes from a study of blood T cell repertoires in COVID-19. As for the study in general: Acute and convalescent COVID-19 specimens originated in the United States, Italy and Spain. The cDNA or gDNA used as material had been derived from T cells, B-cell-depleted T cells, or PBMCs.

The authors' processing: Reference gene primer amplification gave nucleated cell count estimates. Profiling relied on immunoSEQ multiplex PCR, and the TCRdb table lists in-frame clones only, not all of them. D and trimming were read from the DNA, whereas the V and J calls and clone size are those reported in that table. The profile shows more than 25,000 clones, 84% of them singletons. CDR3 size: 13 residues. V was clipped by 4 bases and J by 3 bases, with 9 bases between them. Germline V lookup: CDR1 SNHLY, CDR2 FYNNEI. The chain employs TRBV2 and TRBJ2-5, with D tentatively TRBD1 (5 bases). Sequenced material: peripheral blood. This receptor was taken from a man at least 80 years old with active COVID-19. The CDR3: CASSGQLEETQYF. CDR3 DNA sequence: TGTGCCAGCAGTGGACAGCTCGAAGAGACCCAGTACTTC.